One sample yielded the 19 T cell receptor beta chains listed below, sequenced in a study of identical twins. MiXCR, run by TCRdb on the 5' RACE reads, gives a single entry per CDR3 protein. Here the sample spans around 1.7 million distinct CDR3 sequences, around 29% being singletons. The specimen sequenced was cord blood. All receptors derive from a newborn girl in good health.

This clonotype has a count of ten or more. The chain joins TRBV20-1 to TRBJ2-7; no clear D. This CDR3 is built from 11 residues. CDR1 DFQATT and CDR2 SNEGSKA come from the germline V gene (reference sequence). V was clipped by 3 bases and J by 2 bases, with 5 bases between them. CDR3 nucleotides: TGCAGTGCTAGCCCCACCTACGAGCAGTACTTC. It yields the protein CSASPTYEQYF.

This clonotype has more than one count but fewer than ten. The chain has TRBV5-1 and TRBJ2-7; no definite D call. The CDR3 runs 15 residues. Trimming pared 1 base from V and 1 base from J, leaving 12 bases between. The germline CDR1 and CDR2 sequences are SGHRS and YFSETQ. CDR3 DNA: TGCGCCAGCAGCTTGTGGGCAGGTCCATCCTACGAGCAGTACTTC. Amino acids: CASSLWAGPSYEQYF. The variable domain in full, completed from reference TRBV5-1 and TRBJ2-7, reads KAGVTQTPRYLIKTRGQQVTLSCSPISGHRSVSWYQQTPGQGLQFLFEYFSETQRNKGNFPGRFSGRQFSNSRSEMNVSTLELGDSALYLCASSLWAGPSYEQYFGPGTRLTVT.

The chain links TRBV13 to TRBJ1-1; maybe TRBD1 (5 bases). CDR1 and CDR2 from the germline V gene are PRHDT and FYEKMQ (reference sequence). The CDR3 loop spans 15 amino acids. Trimming shortened V by 5 bases and J by 9 bases, and 22 bases separated the two germline ends. CDR3 DNA sequence: TGTGCCAGCAGCGGACTACAAACAGGATTGGGGAAAGCTTTCTTT. Protein sequence: CASSGLQTGLGKAFF.

This clonotype was observed a handful of times. This chain connects TRBV13 to TRBJ2-4; D is perhaps TRBD1 (6 bases). The J call is in doubt because the DNA end fits TRBJ2-7 better. Germline values: CDR1 PRHDT, CDR2 FYEKMQ (reference sequence). The CDR3 runs 13 residues. The CDR3 DNA follows: TGTGCCAGCAGCTCCCTCAGGGGAAACGAGCAGTACTTC. Its protein product is CASSSLRGNEQYF.

This clonotype showed up just a few times. The chain carries TRBV4-2 and TRBJ2-1; TRBD2 agrees at 10 bases. Matching the DNA end better, TRBJ2-7 makes the J call doubtful. CDR3 length: 17 residues. Germline V gene lookup returns CDR1 LGHNA and CDR2 YNFKEQ. The CDR3 region is CASSQATTSGYYNEQYF. CDR3 coding DNA: TGTGCCAGCAGCCAAGCTACGACTAGCGGGTACTACAATGAGCAGTACTTC.

J is TRBJ1-2 and V is TRBV19; unclear D gene. The V end was cut by 3 bases, the J end by 7 bases, with 12 bases between. The length of the CDR3 is 13 residues. The germline V gene has CDR1 LNHDA and CDR2 SQIVND (reference sequence). CDR3 in DNA: TGTGCCAGTAGTATCGCCGGCCACTTTGGCTACACCTTC. Protein sequence: CASSIAGHFGYTF.

A few counts support this clonotype. The chain couples TRBV12-3 or TRBV12-4 to TRBJ1-1, with unresolved D. The CDR3 is made up of 14 amino acids. The ends were cut back, 2 bases at V and 0 bases at J, with 7 bases in the middle. Written as DNA, the CDR3 is TGTGCCAGCAGTTTACAGAAGGTGAACACTGAAGCTTTCTTT. Residues: CASSLQKVNTEAFF.

The chain couples TRBV6-5 to TRBJ2-4; D is uncertain. The DNA end favors TRBJ2-5, so the J call may be wrong. The length of the CDR3 is 14 residues. Germline CDR1 reads MNHEY; CDR2 reads SVGAGI. The CDR3 DNA sequence: TGTGCCAGCAGTTACTTGAGGTGGCAAGAGACCCAGTACTTC. Residues: CASSYLRWQETQYF.

The V gene is TRBV6-2 or TRBV6-3, the J gene TRBJ2-7, with TRBD1 as a possible D gene (6 bases). Trimming removed 2 bases at V and 0 bases at J, with 17 bases between. CDR3 size: 17 residues. CDR1 is MNHEY, CDR2 SVGEGT, per germline. CDR3 residues: CASSYPRGRGFSYEQYF. In DNA form, the CDR3 reads TGTGCCAGCAGTTACCCACGGGGCAGGGGCTTCTCCTACGAGCAGTACTTC.

The genes are TRBV29-1 and TRBJ2-7; 10 bases align to TRBD2. The end of the DNA fits TRBJ2-5 better, so the J call may be wrong. The CDR3 runs to 16 residues. Germline V gene data show CDR1 as SQVTM and CDR2 as ANQGSEA. The CDR3 sequence is CSVVPPLAGVGKTQYF. CDR3 bases: TGCAGCGTTGTCCCTCCCCTAGCGGGAGTTGGTAAGACCCAGTACTTC.

In this sample, this clonotype turned up many times. The chain joins TRBV29-1 to TRBJ2-5; D may match TRBD1 or TRBD2 (5 bases each). CDR3 length: 12 amino acids. Trimming took off 4 bases at V and 2 bases at J, with 8 bases between the two ends. The germline V gene has CDR1 SQVTM and CDR2 ANQGSEA. CDR3 amino acids: CSVAGGQETQYF. The CDR3 nucleotides read TGCAGCGTTGCTGGGGGACAAGAGACCCAGTACTTC. The whole variable domain, filled in from reference TRBV29-1 and TRBJ2-5, reads SAVISQKPSRDICQRGTSLTIQCQVDSQVTMMFWYRQQPGQSLTLIATANQGSEATYESGFVIDKFPISRPNLTFSTLTVSNMSPEDSSIYLCSVAGGQETQYFGPGTRLLVL.

This chain connects TRBV13 to TRBJ1-6, with D perhaps TRBD1 (5 bases). Germline CDR1 reads PRHDT; CDR2 reads FYEKMQ (reference sequence). The CDR3 contains 17 residues. V lost 5 bases and J lost 1, with 15 bases in between. The CDR3, as DNA: TGTGCCAGCAGCGTGAGTAAGGCAGGGTCCTATAATTCACCCCTCCACTTT. This translates into CASSVSKAGSYNSPLHF.

V usage is TRBV2 and J usage is TRBJ2-3, with 9 bases matching TRBD2. Unmatched junction bases numbered 4, after V lost 2 bases and J lost 1 base. CDR3 length: 16 residues. Germline-derived CDR1 and CDR2 are SNHLY and FYNNEI. The DNA of the CDR3 is TGTGCCAGCAGTGAACTAGCGGGATCTCGCACAGATACGCAGTATTTT. This gives the protein CASSELAGSRTDTQYF. Variable domain in full (rest from reference TRBV2 and TRBJ2-3): EPEVTQTPSHQVTQMGQEVILRCVPISNHLYFYWYRQILGQKVEFLVSFYNNEISEKSEIFDDQFSVERPDGSNFTLKIRSTKLEDSAMYFCASSELAGSRTDTQYFGPGTRLTVL.

The CDR3 nucleotides read TGTGCCAGCAGTCCCTCCGGGACTACCTCCTACAATGAGCAGTTCTTC. This sequence encodes CASSPSGTTSYNEQFF. V and J are TRBV12-3 or TRBV12-4 and TRBJ2-1; TRBD2 agrees at 7 bases. This CDR3 region has 16 residues. V shed 5 bases and J 0 bases; nucleotides not matched to a gene: 7.

The rearrangement joins TRBV27 to TRBJ2-1; D may be TRBD1 (6 bases). Trimming removed 4 bases from V and 5 bases from J, with 15 bases in between. The CDR3 is 15 residues long. CDR1 is MNHEY and CDR2 is SMNVEV in the germline V gene (reference sequence). The DNA of the CDR3 is TGTGCCAGCAGTTGGGGGCCCGCTAGGGACAATGAGCAGTTCTTC. Encoded protein: CASSWGPARDNEQFF.

V and J are TRBV6-2 or TRBV6-3 and TRBJ2-5; 13 nucleotides agree with TRBD2. With 7 bases clipped from V and 11 bases from J, the junction kept 13 bases outside the gene matches. Germline values: CDR1 MNHEY, CDR2 SVGEGT. The CDR3 spans 15 residues. The CDR3 DNA is TGTGCCAGCACCAAGACTAGCGGGGGGTTTAATGAGCAGTACTTC. Its protein product is CASTKTSGGFNEQYF.

This clonotype was detected a few times. The rearrangement links TRBV28 to TRBJ2-1; 7 bases match TRBD2. The CDR3 consists of 16 residues. Germline V gene sequence: CDR1 MDHEN, CDR2 SYDVKM. Losses at the gene ends were 6 bases for V and 7 bases for J; bases not matched to a gene: 15. Here the CDR3 reads CASSGRAGKVFNEQFF. Written as DNA, the CDR3 is TGTGCCAGCAGCGGACGAGCGGGAAAGGTATTTAATGAGCAGTTCTTC.

The CDR3 reads CASSFQTGGSQYF. CDR3 DNA sequence: TGTGCCAGCAGTTTCCAAACCGGGGGGTCGCAGTACTTC. This chain links TRBV27 with TRBJ2-4, with 7 bases aligning to TRBD2. The CDR3 spans 13 residues. Trimming at V came to 3 bases and at J to 13 bases, leaving 9 bases not matched to a gene. Germline V lookup: CDR1 MNHEY, CDR2 SMNVEV (reference sequence).

A remark on this clonotype: Its ends do not fully match the called genes, so a read error is possible. This rearrangement joins TRBV4-1 to TRBJ2-1, with D perhaps matching TRBD1 or TRBD2 (5 bases each). CDR1 and CDR2 from the germline V gene are MGHRA and YSYEKL. CDR3 length equals 17 residues. The CDR3 loop reads CASGQVVGTRTYNEQFF. DNA of the CDR3: TGCGCCAGCGGCCAAGTTGTGGGGACCCGTACCTACAATGAGCAGTTCTTC.